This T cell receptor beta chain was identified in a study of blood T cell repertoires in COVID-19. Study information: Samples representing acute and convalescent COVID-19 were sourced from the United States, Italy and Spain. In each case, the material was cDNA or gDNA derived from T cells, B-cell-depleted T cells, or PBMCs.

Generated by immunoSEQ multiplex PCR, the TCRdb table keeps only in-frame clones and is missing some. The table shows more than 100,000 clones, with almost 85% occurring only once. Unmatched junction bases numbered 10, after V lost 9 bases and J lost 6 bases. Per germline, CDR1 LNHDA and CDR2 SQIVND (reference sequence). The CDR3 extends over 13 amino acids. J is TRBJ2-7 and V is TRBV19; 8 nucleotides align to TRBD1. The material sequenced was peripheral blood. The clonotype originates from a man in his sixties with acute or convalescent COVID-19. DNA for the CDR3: TGTGCCAGCTCACGGACAGGGTTTGTCGAGCAGTACTTC. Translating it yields CASSRTGFVEQYF.